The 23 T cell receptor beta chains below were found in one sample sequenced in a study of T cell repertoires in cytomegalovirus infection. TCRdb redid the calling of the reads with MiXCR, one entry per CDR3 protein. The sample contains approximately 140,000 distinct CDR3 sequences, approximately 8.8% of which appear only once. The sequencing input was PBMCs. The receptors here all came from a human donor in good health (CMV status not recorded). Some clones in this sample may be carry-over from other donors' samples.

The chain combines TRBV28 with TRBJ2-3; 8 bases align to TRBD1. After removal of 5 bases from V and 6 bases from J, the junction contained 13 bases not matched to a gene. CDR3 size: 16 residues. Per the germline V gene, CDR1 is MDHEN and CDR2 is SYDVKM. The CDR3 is CASSLPETGDADTQYF. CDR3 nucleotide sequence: TGTGCCAGCAGTCTTCCCGAGACAGGGGACGCGGATACGCAGTATTTT. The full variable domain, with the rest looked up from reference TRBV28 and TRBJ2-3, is DVKVTQSSRYLVKRTGEKVFLECVQDMDHENMFWYRQDPGLGLRLIYFSYDVKMKEKGDIPEGYSVSREKKERFSLILESASTNQTSMYLCASSLPETGDADTQYFGPGTRLTVL.

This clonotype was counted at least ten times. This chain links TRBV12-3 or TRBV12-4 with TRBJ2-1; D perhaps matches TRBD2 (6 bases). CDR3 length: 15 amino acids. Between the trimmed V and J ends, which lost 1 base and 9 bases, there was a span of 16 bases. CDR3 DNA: TGTGCCAGCAGTTTAGAGGTGGCTAGCGTAGGTGAGCAGTTCTTC. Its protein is CASSLEVASVGEQFF.

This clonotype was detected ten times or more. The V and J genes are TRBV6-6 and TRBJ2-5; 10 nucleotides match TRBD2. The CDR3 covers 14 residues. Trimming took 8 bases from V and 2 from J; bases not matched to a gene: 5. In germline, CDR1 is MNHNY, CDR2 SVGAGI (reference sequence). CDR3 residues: CASQERGGQETQYF. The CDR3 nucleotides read TGTGCCAGCCAGGAGCGGGGGGGTCAAGAGACCCAGTACTTC.

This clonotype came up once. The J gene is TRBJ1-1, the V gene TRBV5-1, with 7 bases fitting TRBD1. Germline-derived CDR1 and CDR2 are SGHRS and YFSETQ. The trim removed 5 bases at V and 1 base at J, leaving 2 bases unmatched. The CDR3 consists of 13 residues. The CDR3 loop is CASRGQQNTEAFF. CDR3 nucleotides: TGCGCCAGCAGGGGACAGCAGAACACTGAAGCTTTCTTT.

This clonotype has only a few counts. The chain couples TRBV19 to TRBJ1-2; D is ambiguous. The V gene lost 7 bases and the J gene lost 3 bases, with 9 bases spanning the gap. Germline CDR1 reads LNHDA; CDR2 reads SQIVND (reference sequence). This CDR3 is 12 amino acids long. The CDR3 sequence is CASTAGDYGYTF. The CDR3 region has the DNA TGTGCCAGTACTGCCGGCGACTATGGCTACACCTTC.

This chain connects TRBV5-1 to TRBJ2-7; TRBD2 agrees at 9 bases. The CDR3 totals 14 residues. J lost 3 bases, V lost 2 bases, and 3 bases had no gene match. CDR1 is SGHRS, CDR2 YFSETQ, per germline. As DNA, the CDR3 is TGCGCCAGCAGCTTCGGTAGCGGGGGCTACGAGCAGTACTTC. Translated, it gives CASSFGSGGYEQYF.

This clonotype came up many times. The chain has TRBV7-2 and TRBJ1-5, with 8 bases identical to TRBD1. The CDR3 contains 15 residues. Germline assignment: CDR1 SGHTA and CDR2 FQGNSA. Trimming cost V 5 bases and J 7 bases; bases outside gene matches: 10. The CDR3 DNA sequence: TGTGCCAGCAGCCCATCCGGACAGGGTTGGCAGCCCCAGCATTTT. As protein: CASSPSGQGWQPQHF.

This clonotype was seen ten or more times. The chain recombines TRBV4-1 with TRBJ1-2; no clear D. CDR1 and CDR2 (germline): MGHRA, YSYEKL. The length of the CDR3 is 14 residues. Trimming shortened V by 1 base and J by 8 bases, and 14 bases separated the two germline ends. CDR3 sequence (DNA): TGCGCCAGCAGCCAAGGTGCGTTCGATTCAGGCTACACCTTC. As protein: CASSQGAFDSGYTF.

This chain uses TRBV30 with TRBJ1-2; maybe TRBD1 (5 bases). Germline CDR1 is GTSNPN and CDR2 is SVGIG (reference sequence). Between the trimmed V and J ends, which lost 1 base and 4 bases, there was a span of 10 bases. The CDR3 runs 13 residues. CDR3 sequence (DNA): TGTGCCTGGAGTGAGGGCAGGGCCTATGGCTACACCTTC. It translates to CAWSEGRAYGYTF.

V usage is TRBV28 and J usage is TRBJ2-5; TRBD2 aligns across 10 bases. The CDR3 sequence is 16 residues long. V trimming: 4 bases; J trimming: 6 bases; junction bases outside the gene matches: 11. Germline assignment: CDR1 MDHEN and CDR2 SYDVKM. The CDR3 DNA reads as TGTGCCAGCAGTTCCATAGGGACTAGCGCTCTACAGACCCAGTACTTC. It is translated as CASSSIGTSALQTQYF. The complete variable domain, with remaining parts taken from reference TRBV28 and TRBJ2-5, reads DVKVTQSSRYLVKRTGEKVFLECVQDMDHENMFWYRQDPGLGLRLIYFSYDVKMKEKGDIPEGYSVSREKKERFSLILESASTNQTSMYLCASSSIGTSALQTQYFGPGTRLLVL.

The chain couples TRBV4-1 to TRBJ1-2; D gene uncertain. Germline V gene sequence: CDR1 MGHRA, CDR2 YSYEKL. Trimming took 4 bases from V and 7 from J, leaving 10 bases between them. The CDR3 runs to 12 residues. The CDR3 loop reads CASSLEPSGYTF. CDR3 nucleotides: TGCGCCAGCAGCCTGGAACCGAGTGGCTACACCTTC.

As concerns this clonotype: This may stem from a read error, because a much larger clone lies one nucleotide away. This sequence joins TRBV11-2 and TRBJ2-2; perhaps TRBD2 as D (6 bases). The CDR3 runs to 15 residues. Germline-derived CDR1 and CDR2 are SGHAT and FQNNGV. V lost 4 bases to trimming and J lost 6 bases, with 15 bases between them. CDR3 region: CASSSPTLAPGELFF. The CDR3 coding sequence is TGTGCCAGCAGCTCGCCGACACTAGCCCCCGGGGAGCTGTTTTTT.

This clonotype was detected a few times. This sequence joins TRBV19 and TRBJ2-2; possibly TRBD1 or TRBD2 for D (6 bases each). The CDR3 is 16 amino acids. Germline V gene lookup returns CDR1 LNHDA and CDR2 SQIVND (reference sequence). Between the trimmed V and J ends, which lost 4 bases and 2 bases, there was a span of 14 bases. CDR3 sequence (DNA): TGTGCCAGTAGTAGGCCGGGGGCCAGAAACACCGGGGAGCTGTTTTTT. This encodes CASSRPGARNTGELFF.

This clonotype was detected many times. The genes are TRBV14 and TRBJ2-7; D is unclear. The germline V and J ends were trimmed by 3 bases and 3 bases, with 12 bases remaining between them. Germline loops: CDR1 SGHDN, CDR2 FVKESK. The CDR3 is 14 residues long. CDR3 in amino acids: CASSQPGVDYEQYF. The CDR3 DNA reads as TGTGCCAGCAGCCAGCCAGGAGTGGACTACGAGCAGTACTTC.

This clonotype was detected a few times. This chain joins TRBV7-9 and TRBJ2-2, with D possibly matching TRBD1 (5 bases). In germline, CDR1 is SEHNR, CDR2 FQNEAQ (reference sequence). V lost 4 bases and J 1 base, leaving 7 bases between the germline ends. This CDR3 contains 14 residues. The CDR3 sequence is CASSYTGNTGELFF. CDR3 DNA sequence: TGTGCCAGCAGCTATACAGGGAACACCGGGGAGCTGTTTTTT.

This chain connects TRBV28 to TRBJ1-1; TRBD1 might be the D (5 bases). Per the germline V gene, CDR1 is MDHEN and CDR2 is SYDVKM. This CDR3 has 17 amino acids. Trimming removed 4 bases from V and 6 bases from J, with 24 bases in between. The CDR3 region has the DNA TGTGCCAGCAGTTCCCCACCGGGGACGGGGGGGAGGGCTGAAGCTTTCTTT. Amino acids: CASSSPPGTGGRAEAFF.

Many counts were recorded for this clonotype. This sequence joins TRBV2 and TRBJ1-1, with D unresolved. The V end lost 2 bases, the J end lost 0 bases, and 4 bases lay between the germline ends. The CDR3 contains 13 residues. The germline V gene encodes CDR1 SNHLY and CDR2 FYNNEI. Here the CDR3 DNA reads TGTGCCAGCAGTGAAACATTGAACACTGAAGCTTTCTTT. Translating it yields CASSETLNTEAFF.

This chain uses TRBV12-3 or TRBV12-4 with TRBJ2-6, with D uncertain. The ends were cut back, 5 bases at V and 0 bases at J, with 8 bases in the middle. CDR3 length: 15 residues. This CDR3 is CASSNSVSGANVLTF. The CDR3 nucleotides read TGTGCCAGCAGTAACTCCGTCTCTGGGGCCAACGTCCTGACTTTC.

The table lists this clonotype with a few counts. Here the CDR3 DNA reads TGCAGCGTTGACCCCGGGGTTAGCTCCTACAATGAGCAGTTCTTC. The encoded protein is CSVDPGVSSYNEQFF. The rearrangement joins TRBV29-1 to TRBJ2-1, with a weak D call TRBD2 (5 bases). Trimming took 3 bases from V and 0 from J, leaving 12 bases between them. The CDR3 length is 15 residues. Germline V lookup: CDR1 SQVTM, CDR2 ANQGSEA.

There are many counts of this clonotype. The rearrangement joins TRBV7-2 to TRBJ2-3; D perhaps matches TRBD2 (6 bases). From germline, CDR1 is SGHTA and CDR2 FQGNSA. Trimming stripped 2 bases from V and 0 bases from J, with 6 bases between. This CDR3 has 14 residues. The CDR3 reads CASSLTSSTDTQYF. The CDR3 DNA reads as TGTGCCAGCAGCTTAACTAGCAGCACAGATACGCAGTATTTT. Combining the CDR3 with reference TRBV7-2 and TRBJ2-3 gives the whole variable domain GAGVSQSPSNKVTEKGKDVELRCDPISGHTALYWYRQSLGQGLEFLIYFQGNSAPDKSGLPSDRFSAERTGGSVSTLTIQRTQQEDSAVYLCASSLTSSTDTQYFGPGTRLTVL.

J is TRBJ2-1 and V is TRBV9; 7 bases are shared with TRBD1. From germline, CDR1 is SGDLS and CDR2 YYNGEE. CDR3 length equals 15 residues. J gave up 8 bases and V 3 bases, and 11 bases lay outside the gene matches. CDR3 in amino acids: CASSAEEQGRDEQFF. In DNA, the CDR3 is TGTGCCAGCAGCGCCGAAGAACAGGGGCGCGATGAGCAGTTCTTC.

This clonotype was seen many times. The CDR3 is CASSEARGANVLTF. CDR3 nucleotides: TGTGCCAGCAGTGAAGCGCGTGGGGCCAACGTCCTGACTTTC. V is TRBV2 and J is TRBJ2-6; the D is unclear. CDR1 and CDR2 from the germline V gene are SNHLY and FYNNEI. With 0 bases removed from V and 3 bases from J, the gap between germline ends came to 3 bases. CDR3 size: 14 residues.

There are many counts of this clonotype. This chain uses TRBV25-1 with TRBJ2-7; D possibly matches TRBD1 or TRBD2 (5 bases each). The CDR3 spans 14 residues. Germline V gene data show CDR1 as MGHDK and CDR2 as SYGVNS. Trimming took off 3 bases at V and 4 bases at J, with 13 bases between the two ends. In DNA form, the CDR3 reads TGTGCCAGCAGTGAGGACGGGGCGGAGTACGAGCAGTACTTC. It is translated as CASSEDGAEYEQYF.